This T cell receptor beta chain was found in a study of blood T cell repertoires in COVID-19. Overall study: The origin of the acute and convalescent COVID-19 samples was the United States, Italy and Spain.

Germline assignment: CDR1 LGHNA and CDR2 YNFKEQ. This CDR3 is 16 amino acids long. With V trimmed by 1 base and J by 6 bases, 4 bases remained unmatched. Some clones are missing from TCRdb's copy, which holds only in-frame ones; the method was immunoSEQ multiplex PCR. The sample lists 300,000 to 450,000 clones, 85% to 90% seen once, with roughly 1% in the top ten. The V call is TRBV4-2, the J call TRBJ2-1; 12 positions agree with TRBD2. The TCR comes from a man aged 18 to 30 who had recovered from COVID-19. The specimen was PBMCs or T cells enriched from blood (not recorded which). The CDR3: CASSQATTSGSNEQFF. The CDR3 nucleotides read TGTGCCAGCAGCCAAGCTACGACTAGCGGGAGCAATGAGCAGTTCTTC.